The 13 T cell receptor beta chains below come from one sample, sequenced in a study of blood T cells in healthy people across ages. A second PCR, run for about 6 to 12 cycles, used a sample-barcoded 5' primer plus a J-beta primer mix. MiXCR, run by TCRdb on the 5' RACE reads, gives a single entry per CDR3 protein. Of 1.4 million or so distinct CDR3 sequences in the sample, under 55% were seen once. Sequenced sample: blood. These receptors all stem from a woman between 18 and 29 years old in good health.

This clonotype was seen a few times. The V and J genes are TRBV6-2 or TRBV6-3 and TRBJ1-4; the match to TRBD1 covers 7 bases. The V gene end was trimmed by 2 bases and the J gene end by 4 bases; junction bases not matched to a gene: 4. CDR3 size: 15 residues. CDR1 and CDR2 from the germline V gene are MNHEY and SVGEGT. CDR3 protein: CASSYEDRSNEKLFF. In DNA, the CDR3 is TGTGCCAGCAGTTACGAGGACAGGAGTAATGAAAAACTGTTTTTT.

This clonotype was recorded only once. This chain joins TRBV4-3 and TRBJ2-2; possibly TRBD1 for D (6 bases). The CDR3 is made up of 17 amino acids. V was shortened by 1 base and J by 1 base, with 13 bases between the two germline ends. Germline CDR1 LGHNA, CDR2 YSLEER. CDR3 sequence: CASSQAPGDRNTGELFF. Written as DNA, the CDR3 is TGCGCCAGCAGCCAAGCCCCAGGGGATCGGAACACCGGGGAGCTGTTTTTT.

This clonotype occurred a few times. The chain has TRBV2 and TRBJ2-5; 11 bases are shared with TRBD2. Looked up from germline, CDR1 is SNHLY and CDR2 is FYNNEI. This CDR3 is built from 14 residues. J gave up 3 bases and V 6 bases, and 3 bases lay outside the gene matches. This CDR3 is CASRGLAVKETQYF. CDR3 in DNA: TGTGCCAGCAGGGGACTAGCGGTAAAAGAGACCCAGTACTTC.

In its sample, this clonotype was seen a few times. V usage is TRBV28 and J usage is TRBJ1-2, with D possibly matching TRBD1 (6 bases). The CDR3 consists of 14 residues. Deletions cut 3 bases from V and 8 bases from J, with 16 bases between. Germline V lookup: CDR1 MDHEN, CDR2 SYDVKM. CDR3 sequence (DNA): TGTGCCAGCAGTTTCCGACAGGCGTCACAGGGCTACACCTTC. Its protein product is CASSFRQASQGYTF.

For this clonotype: At one of its ends the junction is not consistent with the germline gene, which may arise from a read error. CDR3 nucleotide sequence: TGCGCCAGCAGCCAAGATAGCGGAGTCTACAATGAGCGGTTCTTC. Its protein is CASSQDSGVYNERFF. The genes are TRBV4-3 and TRBJ2-1; perhaps TRBD2 as D (6 bases). This CDR3 has 15 amino acids. CDR1 is LGHNA, CDR2 YSLEER, per germline.

In the case of this clonotype: One end of the junction does not line up with germline, which may come from a read error. The chain uses TRBV4-1 and TRBJ1-2; possibly TRBD1 for D (5 bases). This CDR3 contains 17 residues. Germline CDR1 MGHRA, CDR2 YSYEKL. CDR3 bases: TGCACCAGCAGCCAATTCGGGCAGGGTTGGTCTTCCTATGGCTACACCTTC. It codes for CTSSQFGQGWSSYGYTF.

The V and J genes are TRBV6-2 or TRBV6-3 and TRBJ2-1; tentatively, D is TRBD1 or TRBD2 (5 bases each). Matching the DNA end better, TRBJ2-7 makes the J call doubtful. The CDR3 is 16 residues long. Germline CDR1 and CDR2: MNHEY and SVGEGT. In DNA, the CDR3 is TGTGCCAGCAGTACCTCCTTCACCGGGACCTACAATGAGCAGTACTTC. Translating gives CASSTSFTGTYNEQYF.

The chain uses TRBV2 and TRBJ2-7; 8 nucleotides match TRBD1. This CDR3 has 14 amino acids. Germline CDR1 SNHLY, CDR2 FYNNEI. Losses at the gene ends were 6 bases for V and 0 bases for J; bases not matched to a gene: 4. The CDR3 DNA reads TGTGCCAGCAGGAGGGACAGGCACTCCTACGAGCAGTACTTC. Translated, it gives CASRRDRHSYEQYF.

This chain links TRBV20-1 with TRBJ1-1; D gene uncertain. The germline V and J ends were trimmed by 6 bases and 3 bases, with 14 bases remaining between them. The V gene's germline CDR1 is DFQATT and CDR2 SNEGSKA (reference sequence). The CDR3 totals 13 residues. This chain's CDR3 is CSAPGTWDTEAFF. CDR3 nucleotides: TGCAGTGCCCCCGGAACTTGGGACACTGAAGCTTTCTTT.

The chain has TRBV7-8 and TRBJ1-1; no reliable D call. The germline V gene has CDR1 SGHVS and CDR2 FQNEAQ. The CDR3 runs to 14 residues. Trimming removed 5 bases from V and 4 bases from J, with 14 bases in between. CDR3 amino acids: CASSPHTMGTEAFF. The CDR3 region has the DNA TGTGCCAGCAGCCCCCATACAATGGGCACTGAAGCTTTCTTT.

The rearrangement joins TRBV5-1 to TRBJ1-4, with D hard to call. The CDR3 totals 15 residues. CDR1 and CDR2 from the germline V gene are SGHRS and YFSETQ. V lost 4 bases to trimming and J lost 8 bases, with 18 bases between them. CDR3 loop: CASSPTFGADEKLFF. The CDR3 nucleotides read TGCGCCAGCAGCCCCACCTTTGGAGCGGACGAAAAACTGTTTTTT. Combining the CDR3 with reference TRBV5-1 and TRBJ1-4 gives the whole variable domain KAGVTQTPRYLIKTRGQQVTLSCSPISGHRSVSWYQQTPGQGLQFLFEYFSETQRNKGNFPGRFSGRQFSNSRSEMNVSTLELGDSALYLCASSPTFGADEKLFFGSGTQLSVL.

The V and J genes are TRBV6-5 and TRBJ1-2, with 11 nucleotides matching TRBD1. The V and J ends lost 3 bases and 4 bases, in that order; junction bases with no gene match: 4. The germline V gene has CDR1 MNHEY and CDR2 SVGAGI. The CDR3 runs to 15 residues. CDR3 sequence (DNA): TGTGCCAGCAGTTATTTGGGACAGGGGGGCTATGGCTACACCTTC. This gives the protein CASSYLGQGGYGYTF.

This clonotype appeared a single time. The chain employs TRBV6-6 and TRBJ2-5; 10 bases match TRBD2. Germline CDR1 is MNHNY and CDR2 is SVGAGI (reference sequence). This CDR3 has 17 residues. The V and J ends lost 2 bases and 3 bases, in that order; junction bases with no gene match: 9. The CDR3 spells CASSYGGSLAGEETQYF. CDR3 bases: TGTGCCAGCAGTTACGGGGGTTCGCTAGCGGGGGAAGAGACCCAGTACTTC.